These T cell receptor beta chains were read from a single sample in a study of Ad26.COV2.S vaccination and SARS-CoV-2 variants. The method was immunoSEQ multiplex PCR; TCRdb's version includes in-frame clones alone and lacks a portion of them. The data contain around 350,000 clones, around 90% of them singletons. Sequenced material: peripheral blood, taken after recovery from COVID-19. The source of these receptors is a human donor who had recovered from COVID-19. Both conserved end residues are part of each CDR3. D genes are given only for firm matches. The size entry is marked missing in some rows and otherwise reads once, few, many or a size class.

d_call | clone_size | j_call | v_call | cdr3_aa | cdr3_nt
TRBD1 | . | TRBJ1-1 | TRBV5-1 | CASSDPGTGAFF | TGCGCCAGCAGCGACCCCGGGACAGGGGCTTTCTTT
TRBD1 | . | TRBJ1-2 | TRBV27 | CASSGRDRVDTF | TGTGCCAGCAGTGGCCGGGACAGGGTTGACACCTTC
. | . | TRBJ1-1 | TRBV27 | CASSLSYVGTEAFF | TGTGCCAGCAGTTTATCTTATGTCGGGACTGAAGCTTTCTTT
TRBD1 | . | TRBJ2-5 | TRBV10-1 | CASSAGDRRETQYF | TGCGCCAGCAGCGCCGGGGACAGGAGGGAGACCCAGTACTTC
. | . | TRBJ1-4 | TRBV5-4 | CASSLAVLGTNEKLFF | TGTGCCAGCAGCCTCGCAGTCCTGGGGACTAATGAAAAACTGTTTTTT
. | . | TRBJ1-1 | TRBV6-2/TRBV6-3 | CASSNGPWAFF | TGTGCCAGCAGCAACGGCCCGTGGGCTTTCTTT
. | . | TRBJ1-1 | TRBV2 | CASTRLMNTEAFF | TGTGCCAGCACCAGACTCATGAACACTGAAGCTTTCTTT
TRBD1 | . | TRBJ1-2 | TRBV23-1 | CASSHYPGQEILYGYTF | TGCGCCAGCAGTCATTACCCGGGACAGGAGATCTTATATGGCTACACCTTC
. | . | TRBJ1-5 | TRBV19 | CASSQRWDQPQHF | TGTGCCAGTAGCCAGAGGTGGGATCAGCCCCAGCATTTT
. | . | TRBJ1-2 | TRBV12-3/TRBV12-4 | CASRLTDYGYTF | TGTGCCAGCAGATTGACGGACTATGGCTACACCTTC
. | . | TRBJ1-6 | TRBV27 | CASSFPGVGSPLHF | TGTGCCAGCAGTTTCCCCGGGGTGGGTTCACCCCTCCACTTT
TRBD2 | . | TRBJ2-1 | TRBV10-3 | CAISELAGGNNEQFF | TGTGCCATCAGTGAACTAGCGGGGGGCAACAATGAGCAGTTCTTC
. | . | TRBJ1-1 | TRBV2 | CASKESNTEAFF | TGTGCCAGCAAGGAGAGTAACACTGAAGCTTTCTTT
. | once | TRBJ1-4 | TRBV10-2 | CASSLISTGLGNEKLFF | TGCGCCAGCTCGTTAATATCTACAGGGCTTGGGAATGAAAAACTGTTTTTT
TRBD1 | . | TRBJ1-2 | TRBV7-2 | CASSLDRDAYGYTF | TGTGCCAGCAGCCTGGACAGGGACGCCTATGGCTACACCTTC
. | . | TRBJ1-1 | TRBV5-5 | CASSLGGSGLGNTEAFF | TGTGCCAGCAGCTTGGGAGGGTCAGGGCTGGGGAACACTGAAGCTTTCTTT
. | . | TRBJ2-7 | TRBV5-1 | CASSYYARSEQYF | TGCGCCAGCAGCTACTATGCCCGAAGCGAGCAGTACTTC
TRBD1 | . | TRBJ2-2 | TRBV7-6 | CASSLQGAGTGELFF | TGTGCCAGCAGCCTACAGGGGGCGGGCACCGGGGAGCTGTTTTTT
. | . | TRBJ2-7 | TRBV7-9 | CASTLRVGGFYEQYF | TGTGCCAGCACCCTGAGGGTCGGGGGTTTCTACGAGCAGTACTTC
TRBD1 | few | TRBJ1-5 | TRBV3-1/TRBV3-2 | CASSPDRGNQPQHF | TGTGCCAGCAGCCCGGACAGGGGCAATCAGCCCCAGCATTTT
. | . | TRBJ1-1 | TRBV9 | CASSVLDLGPEAFF | TGTGCCAGCAGCGTATTGGATCTAGGACCTGAAGCTTTCTTT
TRBD1 | . | TRBJ1-2 | TRBV29-1 | CSVLTGRDRIGYTF | TGCAGCGTTCTTACGGGGAGGGACAGGATTGGCTACACCTTC
. | . | TRBJ2-1 | TRBV6-4 | CASSDNPTGPISNEQFF | TGTGCCAGCAGTGACAATCCAACAGGGCCCATTTCCAATGAGCAGTTCTTC
. | . | TRBJ1-1 | TRBV19 | CASSIGLYTGVRGMNTEAFF | TGTGCCAGTAGTATAGGACTATATACGGGGGTTAGGGGAATGAACACTGAAGCTTTCTTT
. | few | TRBJ1-5 | TRBV2 | CASSPDEEPQHF | TGTGCCAGCAGCCCAGATGAGGAGCCCCAGCATTTT